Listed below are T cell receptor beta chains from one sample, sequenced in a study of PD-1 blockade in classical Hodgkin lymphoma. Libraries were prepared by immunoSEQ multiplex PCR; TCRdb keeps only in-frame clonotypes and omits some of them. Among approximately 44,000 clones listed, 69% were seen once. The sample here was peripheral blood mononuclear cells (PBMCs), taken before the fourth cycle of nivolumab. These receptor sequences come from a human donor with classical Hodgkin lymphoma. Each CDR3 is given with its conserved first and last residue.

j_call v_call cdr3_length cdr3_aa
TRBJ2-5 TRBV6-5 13 CASSATDPETQYF
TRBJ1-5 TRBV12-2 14 CASRWTGGSQPQHF
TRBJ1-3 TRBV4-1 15 CASSQDSSTGNTIYF
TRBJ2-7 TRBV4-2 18 CASSQDIGGLAGYYEQYF
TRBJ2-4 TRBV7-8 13 CASSLLGQNIQYF
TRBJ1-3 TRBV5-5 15 CASSIGQQGGNTIYF
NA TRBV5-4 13 CASSLGRGSEQYF
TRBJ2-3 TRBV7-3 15 CASSTGTGGNYAQYF
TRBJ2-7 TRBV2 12 CASSEEKRGKYF
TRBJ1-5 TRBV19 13 CASSLEKFQPQHF
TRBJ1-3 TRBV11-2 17 CASSSWEQDPSGNTIYF
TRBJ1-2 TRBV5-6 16 CASSSRFEQANYGYTF
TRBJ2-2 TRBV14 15 CASSPRGPDTGELFF
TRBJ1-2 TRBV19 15 CASTDQDRLLDGYTF
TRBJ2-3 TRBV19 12 CASSATTDTQYF
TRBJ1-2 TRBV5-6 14 CASSWGQGAYGYTF